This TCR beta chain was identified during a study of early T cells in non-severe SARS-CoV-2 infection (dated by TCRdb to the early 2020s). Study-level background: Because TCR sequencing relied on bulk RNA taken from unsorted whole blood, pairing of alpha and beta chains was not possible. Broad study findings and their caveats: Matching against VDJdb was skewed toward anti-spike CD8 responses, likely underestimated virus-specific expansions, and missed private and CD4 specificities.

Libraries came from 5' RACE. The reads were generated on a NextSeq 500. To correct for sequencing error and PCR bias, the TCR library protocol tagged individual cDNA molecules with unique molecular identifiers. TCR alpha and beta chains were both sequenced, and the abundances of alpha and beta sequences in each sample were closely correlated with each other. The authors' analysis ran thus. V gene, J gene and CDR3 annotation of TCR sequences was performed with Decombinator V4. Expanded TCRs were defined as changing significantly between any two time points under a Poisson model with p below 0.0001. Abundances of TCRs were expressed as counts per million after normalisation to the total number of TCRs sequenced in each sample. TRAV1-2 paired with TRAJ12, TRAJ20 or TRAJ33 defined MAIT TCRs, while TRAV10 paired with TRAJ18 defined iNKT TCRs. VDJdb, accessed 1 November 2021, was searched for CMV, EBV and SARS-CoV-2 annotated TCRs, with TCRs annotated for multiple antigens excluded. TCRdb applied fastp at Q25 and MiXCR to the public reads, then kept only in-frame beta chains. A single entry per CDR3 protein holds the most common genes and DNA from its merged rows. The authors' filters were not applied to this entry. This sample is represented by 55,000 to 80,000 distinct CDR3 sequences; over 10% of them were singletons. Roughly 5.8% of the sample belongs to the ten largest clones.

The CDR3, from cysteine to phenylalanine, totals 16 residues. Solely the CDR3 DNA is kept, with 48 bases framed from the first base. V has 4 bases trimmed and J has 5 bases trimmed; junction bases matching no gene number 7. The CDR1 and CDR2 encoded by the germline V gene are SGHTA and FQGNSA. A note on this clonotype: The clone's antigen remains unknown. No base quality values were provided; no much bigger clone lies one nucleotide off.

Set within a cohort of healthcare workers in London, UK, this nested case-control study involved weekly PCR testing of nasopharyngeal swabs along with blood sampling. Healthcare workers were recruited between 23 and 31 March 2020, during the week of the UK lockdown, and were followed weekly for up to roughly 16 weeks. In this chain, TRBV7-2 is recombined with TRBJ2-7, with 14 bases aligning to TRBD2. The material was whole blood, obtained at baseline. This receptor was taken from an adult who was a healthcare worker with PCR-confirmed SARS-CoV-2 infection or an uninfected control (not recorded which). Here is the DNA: TGTGCCAGCAGCTCCGGGACTAGCGGGAGTACCCACGAGCAGTACTTC. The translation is CASSSGTSGSTHEQYF.